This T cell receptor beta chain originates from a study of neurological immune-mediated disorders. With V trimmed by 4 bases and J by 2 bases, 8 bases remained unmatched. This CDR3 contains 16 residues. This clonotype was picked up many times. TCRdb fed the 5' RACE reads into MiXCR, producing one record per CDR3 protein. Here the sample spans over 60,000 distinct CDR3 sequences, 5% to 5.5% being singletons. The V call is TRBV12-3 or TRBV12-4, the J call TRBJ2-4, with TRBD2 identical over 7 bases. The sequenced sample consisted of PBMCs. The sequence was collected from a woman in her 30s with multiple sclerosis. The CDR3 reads CASSSGREVTKNIQYF. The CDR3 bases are TGTGCCAGCAGTTCCGGACGGGAGGTGACCAAAAACATTCAGTACTTC.